A single sample gave rise to the 16 T cell receptor beta chains below, sequenced in a study of CD8 T cells in ankylosing spondylitis. TCRdb re-called the 5' RACE reads with MiXCR, one entry per CDR3 protein. The table includes 150,000 to 200,000 distinct CDR3 sequences, 25% to 35% detected once. What was sequenced was synovial fluid, either unsorted or a sorted T cell fraction (not recorded which). Every receptor here comes from a male donor with ankylosing spondylitis.

This clonotype came up many times. The chain uses TRBV5-1 and TRBJ2-5; D is uncertain. Germline lookup yields CDR1 SGHRS and CDR2 YFSETQ. The germline V and J ends were trimmed by 5 bases and 1 base, with 9 bases remaining between them. The CDR3 is 13 amino acids. CDR3 residues: CASRRDRQETQYF. For the CDR3, the DNA is TGCGCCAGCAGGCGCGACCGCCAAGAGACCCAGTACTTC.

The chain has TRBV5-6 and TRBJ2-2; 7 nucleotides align to TRBD1. The CDR3 runs to 17 residues. The germline V gene has CDR1 SGHDT and CDR2 YYEEEE. Losses at the gene ends were 4 bases for V and 5 bases for J; bases not matched to a gene: 14. CDR3 nucleotides: TGTGCCAGCAGCGGCTCGACAGGGCAATATAGAACCGGGGAGCTGTTTTTT. It yields the protein CASSGSTGQYRTGELFF.

The chain links TRBV10-1 to TRBJ2-5, with 7 bases matching TRBD2. The CDR3 loop spans 14 amino acids. After removal of 5 bases from V and 0 bases from J, the junction contained 3 bases not matched to a gene. CDR1 is WNHNN and CDR2 is SYGVQD in the germline V gene (reference sequence). The CDR3 is CASSPGTNQETQYF. CDR3 nucleotide sequence: TGCGCCAGCAGTCCCGGGACTAACCAAGAGACCCAGTACTTC.

This clonotype was counted a few times. The chain carries TRBV4-2 and TRBJ2-7, with 8 nucleotides matching TRBD2. Per germline, CDR1 LGHNA and CDR2 YNFKEQ. The CDR3 is 16 residues long. Germline trimming cut 6 bases from V and 2 bases from J; bases unmatched to any gene: 12. The CDR3 protein is CASSPKPGGLAYEQYF. Here the CDR3 DNA reads TGTGCCAGCAGTCCTAAACCGGGGGGACTAGCCTACGAGCAGTACTTC.

This chain uses TRBV20-1 with TRBJ2-5; 8 positions agree with TRBD1. This CDR3 contains 14 residues. Losses at the gene ends were 6 bases for V and 2 bases for J; bases not matched to a gene: 8. The V gene's germline CDR1 is DFQATT and CDR2 SNEGSKA (reference sequence). The CDR3 DNA reads TGCAGTGCCATCCTTGACAGGGGACAAGAGACCCAGTACTTC. Translating gives CSAILDRGQETQYF.

This chain connects TRBV20-1 to TRBJ2-7; 12 nucleotides match TRBD2. Germline CDR1 reads DFQATT; CDR2 reads SNEGSKA (reference sequence). V lost 5 bases and J lost 3; bases outside the gene matches: 5. The CDR3 length is 14 residues. The CDR3 sequence: CSASGGLAGYEQYF. CDR3 bases: TGCAGTGCTTCCGGGGGACTAGCGGGCTACGAGCAGTACTTC.

This chain links TRBV5-1 with TRBJ1-1, with D uncertain. Deletions cut 0 bases from V and 7 bases from J, with 10 bases between. CDR1 SGHRS and CDR2 YFSETQ come from the germline V gene. This CDR3 is 13 amino acids long. This CDR3 is CASSLGRASEAFF. DNA of the CDR3: TGCGCCAGCAGCTTGGGTCGGGCCAGTGAAGCTTTCTTT.

The chain recombines TRBV12-3 or TRBV12-4 with TRBJ1-1; unclear D gene. V shed 6 bases and J shed 0 bases, with 8 bases lying between them. The CDR3 consists of 13 residues. The CDR3 loop is CASREVLNTEAFF. The DNA of the CDR3 is TGTGCCAGCAGGGAGGTTCTGAACACTGAAGCTTTCTTT.

The CDR3 DNA follows: TGTGCCAGCAGCCATCAAACAGATACGCAGTATTTT. The encoded protein is CASSHQTDTQYF. The chain employs TRBV7-9 and TRBJ2-3; D gene ambiguous. CDR3 length: 12 residues. Germline CDR1 SEHNR, CDR2 FQNEAQ (reference sequence). V was shortened by 5 bases and J by 3 bases, with 6 bases between the two germline ends.

This clonotype has more than one count but fewer than ten. CDR3 in amino acids: CASSSRGGNEKLFF. DNA of the CDR3: TGTGCCAGCAGTTCCCGCGGAGGAAATGAAAAACTGTTTTTT. The V gene is TRBV6-5, the J gene TRBJ1-4; D is uncertain. There are 14 residues in the CDR3. Trimming shortened V by 4 bases and J by 5 bases, and 11 bases separated the two germline ends. CDR1 and CDR2 (germline): MNHEY, SVGAGI.

This clonotype was seen only once. The rearrangement joins TRBV20-1 to TRBJ2-7; D is possibly TRBD1 (6 bases). The V gene lost 7 bases and the J gene lost 5 bases, with 21 bases spanning the gap. CDR3 size: 14 residues. CDR1 and CDR2 from the germline V gene are DFQATT and SNEGSKA (reference sequence). The CDR3 DNA sequence: TGCAGTGTCCCTGGGGACATAAGGAACCACGAGCAGTACTTC. This sequence encodes CSVPGDIRNHEQYF.

V is TRBV13 and J is TRBJ2-7, with 9 nucleotides matching TRBD1. Losses at the gene ends were 6 bases for V and 6 bases for J; bases not matched to a gene: 6. Germline V CDR1 and CDR2: PRHDT, FYEKMQ (reference sequence). The CDR3 loop spans 13 amino acids. The CDR3 DNA reads TGTGCCAGCAGTCAGACAGGGGGTTCCGAGCAGTACTTC. Translating it yields CASSQTGGSEQYF.

The CDR3 DNA sequence: TGCGCCAGCAGCCACATCGGTGGGGCGAAAGCCTACGAGCAGTACTTC. Its protein is CASSHIGGAKAYEQYF. The chain uses TRBV5-1 and TRBJ2-7; tentative D call: TRBD1 (5 bases). V was pared by 4 bases and J by 2 bases, with 19 bases between. Per germline, CDR1 SGHRS and CDR2 YFSETQ. This CDR3 region has 16 residues. The complete variable domain, with remaining parts taken from reference TRBV5-1 and TRBJ2-7, reads KAGVTQTPRYLIKTRGQQVTLSCSPISGHRSVSWYQQTPGQGLQFLFEYFSETQRNKGNFPGRFSGRQFSNSRSEMNVSTLELGDSALYLCASSHIGGAKAYEQYFGPGTRLTVT.

The rearrangement links TRBV28 to TRBJ1-6, with a weak D call TRBD1 (5 bases). V lost 5 bases and J 7 bases, leaving 12 bases between the germline ends. The CDR3 covers 14 residues. The V gene's germline CDR1 is MDHEN and CDR2 SYDVKM. The CDR3 loop is CASSGGKKNSPLHF. CDR3 sequence (DNA): TGTGCCAGCAGTGGGGGTAAGAAGAATTCACCCCTCCACTTT. Full variable domain (outside the CDR3, taken from reference TRBV28 and TRBJ1-6): DVKVTQSSRYLVKRTGEKVFLECVQDMDHENMFWYRQDPGLGLRLIYFSYDVKMKEKGDIPEGYSVSREKKERFSLILESASTNQTSMYLCASSGGKKNSPLHFGNGTRLTVT.

This clonotype turned up a few times. The chain combines TRBV20-1 with TRBJ1-5; 9 bases line up with TRBD1. Germline CDR1 is DFQATT and CDR2 is SNEGSKA (reference sequence). The CDR3 covers 15 residues. V dropped 1 base and J dropped 7; count of bases not matched to a gene: 8. Here the CDR3 DNA reads TGCAGTGCTAGAGGGGACAGGGTCGGTGGACAGCCCCAGCATTTT. Translated: CSARGDRVGGQPQHF.

The V call is TRBV4-3, the J call TRBJ1-5; TRBD1 is a possible D gene (6 bases). Germline loops: CDR1 LGHNA, CDR2 YSLEER. V lost 6 bases to trimming and J lost 7 bases, with 16 bases between them. This CDR3 comprises 14 residues. As DNA, the CDR3 is TGCGCCAGCAGTCCTCAGGGGATGGACCAGCCCCAGCATTTT. Its translation is CASSPQGMDQPQHF.